This TCR beta chain is drawn from a study of Graves' ophthalmopathy and Graves' hyperthyroidism. This clonotype was seen only a few times. Amplification of TCR beta CDR3 regions used RNA transcripts. After a first-round RT-PCR with HTBI primers, a second-round multiplex PCR was run. One entry per CDR3 protein, called by TCRdb with MiXCR from the multiplex PCR reads. Seen here are around 590,000 distinct CDR3 sequences, 39% observed once, and the top ten hold less than 4.5%. Aged 18 to 65, the patients with hyperthyroidism had under 2 months' duration and were newly diagnosed. Input material: peripheral blood or thyroid tissue (not recorded which). This clonotype was obtained from an adult man with Graves' hyperthyroidism.

The CDR3 spells CAWQRVREAGELFF. CDR3 sequence (DNA): TGTGCCTGGCAGAGGGTGAGGGAGGCCGGGGAGCTGTTTTTT. This chain joins TRBV7-2 and TRBJ2-2; TRBD2 is a possible D gene (6 bases). The V end was cut by 11 bases, the J end by 6 bases, with 19 bases between. Germline CDR1 and CDR2: SGHTA and FQGNSA. There are 14 residues in the CDR3.